The 3 T cell receptor beta chains below come from one sample, sequenced in a study of human T cells and chemical hapten exposure. Noted time point: patch test 1, 2 weeks after DPC sensitization. This sample's treatment: therapeutic diphenylcyclopropenone sensitization with weekly scalp DPC. MiXCR was run by TCRdb on the RACE reads, yielding one entry per CDR3 protein. The sample records approximately 77,000 distinct CDR3 sequences, 6% to 9% being singletons. Sequenced here: whole blood, sampled in connection with sensitization to the hapten diphenylcyclopropenone (DPC). The receptor set was obtained from a woman in her twenties or thirties with alopecia areata. Some clones in this sample may be carry-over from other donors' samples.

This clonotype was detected many times. This chain connects TRBV6-6 to TRBJ2-1; possibly TRBD2 for D (5 bases). The germline CDR1 and CDR2 sequences are MNHNY and SVGAGI (reference sequence). Trimming took 0 bases from V and 4 from J, leaving 13 bases between them. The CDR3 runs 16 residues. CDR3 nucleotide sequence: TGTGCCAGCAGTTACTCAGGGCCCCGGGGTTACAATGAGCAGTTCTTC. Its translation is CASSYSGPRGYNEQFF.

Many counts were recorded for this clonotype. The chain uses TRBV20-1 and TRBJ1-6, with 8 nucleotides matching TRBD1. The CDR3 length is 17 residues. Losses at the gene ends were 4 bases for V and 0 bases for J; bases not matched to a gene: 8. The germline CDR1 and CDR2 sequences are DFQATT and SNEGSKA (reference sequence). In DNA form, the CDR3 reads TGCAGTGCTACCCTGCGGACAGGGAGCTCCTATAATTCACCCCTCCACTTT. It yields the protein CSATLRTGSSYNSPLHF.

This clonotype was counted ten times or more. The chain couples TRBV20-1 to TRBJ1-2, with 10 bases that match TRBD1. V lost 3 bases and J lost 10; bases outside the gene matches: 8. Germline CDR1 and CDR2: DFQATT and SNEGSKA (reference sequence). This CDR3 contains 13 residues. CDR3 protein: CSARPGQGGLYTF. DNA for the CDR3: TGCAGTGCTAGGCCCGGACAGGGGGGCCTCTACACCTTC.